This T cell receptor (beta chain) was captured in a study of Ad26.COV2.S vaccination and SARS-CoV-2 variants. About the study: Ad26.COV2.S given intramuscularly, once or twice 56 days apart.

Treatment specified: 15 to 20 received Ad26.COV2.S at low or high dose, single or two shots; 5 received placebo; per-sample allocation not given. The samples were gathered on day 63 after the first injection of vaccine or placebo. TCRdb's copy holds only in-frame clones and misses some; the assay was immunoSEQ multiplex PCR. Found here are some 300,000 clones, around 84% of them singletons; the top ten hold 1.5% to 2.5%. Germline assignment: CDR1 LGHDT and CDR2 YNNKEL (reference sequence). V was pared by 3 bases and J by 0 bases, with 5 bases between. There are 13 residues in the CDR3. With respect to this clone: The antigen is unknown.

Study outcomes and limitations: It was vaccine recipients, not placebo recipients, who had the higher spike-specific TCR breadth. Comparable non-spike TCR breadth was observed in vaccine and placebo recipients.

The sequence was collected from a person between 18 and 60 years old who received the Ad26.COV2.S COVID-19 vaccine or a placebo. This chain links TRBV3-1 (or the pseudogene TRBV3-2) with TRBJ2-5; unclear D gene. The sample was peripheral blood, taken in a trial of Ad26.COV2.S vaccine versus placebo. The CDR3 spells CASSHNYQETQYF. CDR3 DNA sequence: TGTGCCAGCAGCCATAACTACCAAGAGACCCAGTACTTC.